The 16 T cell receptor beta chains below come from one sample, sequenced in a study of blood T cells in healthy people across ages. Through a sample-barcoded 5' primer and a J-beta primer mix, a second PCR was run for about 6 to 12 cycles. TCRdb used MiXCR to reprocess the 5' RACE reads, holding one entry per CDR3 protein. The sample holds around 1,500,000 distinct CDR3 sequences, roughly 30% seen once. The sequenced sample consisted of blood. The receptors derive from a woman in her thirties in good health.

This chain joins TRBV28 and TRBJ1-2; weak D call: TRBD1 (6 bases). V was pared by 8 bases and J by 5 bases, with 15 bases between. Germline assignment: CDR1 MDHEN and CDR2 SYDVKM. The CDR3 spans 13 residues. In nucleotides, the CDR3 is TGTGCCAGCGGCCAGACAGGAGATTATGGCTACACCTTC. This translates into CASGQTGDYGYTF.

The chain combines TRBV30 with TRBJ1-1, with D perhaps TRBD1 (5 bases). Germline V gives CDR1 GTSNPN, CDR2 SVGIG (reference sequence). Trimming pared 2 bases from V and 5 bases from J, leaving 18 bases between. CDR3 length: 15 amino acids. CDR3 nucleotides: TGTGCCTGGAGTCCTACCGGGACGGCGCGGACTGAAGCTTTCTTT. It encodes CAWSPTGTARTEAFF.

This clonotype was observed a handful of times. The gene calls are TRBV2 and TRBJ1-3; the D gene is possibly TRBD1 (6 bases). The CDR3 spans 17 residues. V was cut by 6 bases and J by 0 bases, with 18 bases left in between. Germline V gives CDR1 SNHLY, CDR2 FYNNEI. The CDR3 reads CASRLWTAQSSGNTIYF. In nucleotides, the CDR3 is TGTGCCAGCAGACTCTGGACAGCCCAGAGCTCTGGAAACACCATATATTTT. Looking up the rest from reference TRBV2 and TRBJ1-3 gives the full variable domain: EPEVTQTPSHQVTQMGQEVILRCVPISNHLYFYWYRQILGQKVEFLVSFYNNEISEKSEIFDDQFSVERPDGSNFTLKIRSTKLEDSAMYFCASRLWTAQSSGNTIYFGEGSWLTVV.

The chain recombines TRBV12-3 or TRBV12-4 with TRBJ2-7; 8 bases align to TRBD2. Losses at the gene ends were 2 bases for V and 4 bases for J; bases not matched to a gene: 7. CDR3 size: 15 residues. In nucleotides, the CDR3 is TGTGCCAGCAGTTTAAACAGCGGGAGTGCATACGAGCAGTACTTC. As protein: CASSLNSGSAYEQYF.

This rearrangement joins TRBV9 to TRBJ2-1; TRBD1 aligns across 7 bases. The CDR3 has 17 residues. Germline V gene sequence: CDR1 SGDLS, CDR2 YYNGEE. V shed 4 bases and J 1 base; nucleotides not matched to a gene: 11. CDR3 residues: CASSPRERTGSYNEQFF. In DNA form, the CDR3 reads TGTGCCAGCAGCCCCAGGGAGCGGACAGGTTCCTACAATGAGCAGTTCTTC. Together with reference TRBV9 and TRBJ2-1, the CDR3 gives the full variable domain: DSGVTQTPKHLITATGQRVTLRCSPRSGDLSVYWYQQSLDQGLQFLIQYYNGEERAKGNILERFSAQQFPDLHSELNLSSLELGDSALYFCASSPRERTGSYNEQFFGPGTRLTVL.

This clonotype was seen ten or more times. The CDR3 protein is CAIGAAAYYEQYF. Written as DNA, the CDR3 is TGTGCCATAGGGGCCGCGGCCTACTACGAGCAGTACTTC. The V and J genes are TRBV10-3 and TRBJ2-7; D might be TRBD1 (5 bases). This CDR3 spans 13 amino acids. V was cut by 9 bases and J by 3 bases, with 15 bases left in between. The V gene's germline CDR1 is ENHRY and CDR2 SYGVKD.

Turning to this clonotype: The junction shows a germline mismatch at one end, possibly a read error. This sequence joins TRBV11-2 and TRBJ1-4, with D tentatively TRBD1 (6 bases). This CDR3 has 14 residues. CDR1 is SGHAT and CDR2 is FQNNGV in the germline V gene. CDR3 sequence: CASSLEGGLAKLFF. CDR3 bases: TGCGCCAGCAGCTTAGAGGGGGGACTCGCTAAACTGTTTTTT.

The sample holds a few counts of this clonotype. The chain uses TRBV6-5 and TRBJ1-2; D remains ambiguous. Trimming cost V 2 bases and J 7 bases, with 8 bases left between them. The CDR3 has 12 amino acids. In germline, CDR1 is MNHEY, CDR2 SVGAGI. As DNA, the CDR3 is TGTGCCAGCAGTTACGACGGACGTGGCTACACCTTC. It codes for CASSYDGRGYTF.

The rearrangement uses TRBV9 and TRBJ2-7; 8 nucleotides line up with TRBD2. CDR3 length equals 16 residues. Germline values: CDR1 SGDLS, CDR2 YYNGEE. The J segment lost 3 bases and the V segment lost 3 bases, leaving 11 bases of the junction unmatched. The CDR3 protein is CASSGLPGGPSYEQYF. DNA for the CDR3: TGTGCCAGCAGCGGACTGCCGGGAGGGCCGAGCTACGAGCAGTACTTC.

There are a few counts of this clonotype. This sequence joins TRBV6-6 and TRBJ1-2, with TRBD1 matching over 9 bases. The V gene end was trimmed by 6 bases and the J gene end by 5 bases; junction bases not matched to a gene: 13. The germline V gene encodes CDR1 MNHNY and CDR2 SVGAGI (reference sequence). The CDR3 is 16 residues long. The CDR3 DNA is TGTGCCAGCAGGAGGGCGGACAGGGGCCACGGGTATGGCTACACCTTC. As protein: CASRRADRGHGYGYTF.

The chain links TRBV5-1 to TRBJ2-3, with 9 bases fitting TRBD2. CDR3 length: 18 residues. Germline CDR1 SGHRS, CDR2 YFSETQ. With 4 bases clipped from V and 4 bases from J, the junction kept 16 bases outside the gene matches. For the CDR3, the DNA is TGCGCCAGCAGCCTCACTTCAGTTGGGACTAGCAGCCCAGATACGCAGTATTTT. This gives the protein CASSLTSVGTSSPDTQYF.

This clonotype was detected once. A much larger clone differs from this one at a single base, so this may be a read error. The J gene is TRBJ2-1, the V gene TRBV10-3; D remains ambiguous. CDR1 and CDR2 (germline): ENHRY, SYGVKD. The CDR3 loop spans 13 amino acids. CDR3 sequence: CTISESLSNEQFF. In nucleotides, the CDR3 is TGTACCATCAGTGAGTCTCTGAGTAATGAGCAGTTCTTC.

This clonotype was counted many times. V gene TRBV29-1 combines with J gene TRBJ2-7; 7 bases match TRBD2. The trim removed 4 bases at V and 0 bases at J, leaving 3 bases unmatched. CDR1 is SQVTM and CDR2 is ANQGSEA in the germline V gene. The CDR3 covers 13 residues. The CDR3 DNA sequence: TGCAGCGTTGGGGCTAGCGGCTCCTACGAGCAGTACTTC. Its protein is CSVGASGSYEQYF.

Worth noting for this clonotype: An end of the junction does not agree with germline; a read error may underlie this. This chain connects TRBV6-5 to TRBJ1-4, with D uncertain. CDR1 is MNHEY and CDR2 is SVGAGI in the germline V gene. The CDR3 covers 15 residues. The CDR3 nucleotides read TGTGCCAGCAGTTACGGGGTGGCAACTAATGAAAAACGGTTTTTT. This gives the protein CASSYGVATNEKRFF.

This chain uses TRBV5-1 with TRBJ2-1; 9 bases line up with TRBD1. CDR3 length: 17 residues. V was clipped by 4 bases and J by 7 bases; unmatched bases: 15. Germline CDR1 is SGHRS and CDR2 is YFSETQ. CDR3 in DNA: TGCGCCAGCAGCCTAGGGGGGCGGGACAGGGCAACAAATGAGCAGTTCTTC. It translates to CASSLGGRDRATNEQFF. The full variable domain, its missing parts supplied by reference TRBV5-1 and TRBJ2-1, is KAGVTQTPRYLIKTRGQQVTLSCSPISGHRSVSWYQQTPGQGLQFLFEYFSETQRNKGNFPGRFSGRQFSNSRSEMNVSTLELGDSALYLCASSLGGRDRATNEQFFGPGTRLTVL.

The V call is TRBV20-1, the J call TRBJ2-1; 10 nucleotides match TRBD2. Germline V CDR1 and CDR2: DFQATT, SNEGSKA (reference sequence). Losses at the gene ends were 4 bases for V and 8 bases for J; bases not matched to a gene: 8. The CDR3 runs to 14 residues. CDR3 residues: CSATKGLAGDEQFF. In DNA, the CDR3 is TGCAGTGCTACCAAGGGGCTAGCGGGAGATGAGCAGTTCTTC.